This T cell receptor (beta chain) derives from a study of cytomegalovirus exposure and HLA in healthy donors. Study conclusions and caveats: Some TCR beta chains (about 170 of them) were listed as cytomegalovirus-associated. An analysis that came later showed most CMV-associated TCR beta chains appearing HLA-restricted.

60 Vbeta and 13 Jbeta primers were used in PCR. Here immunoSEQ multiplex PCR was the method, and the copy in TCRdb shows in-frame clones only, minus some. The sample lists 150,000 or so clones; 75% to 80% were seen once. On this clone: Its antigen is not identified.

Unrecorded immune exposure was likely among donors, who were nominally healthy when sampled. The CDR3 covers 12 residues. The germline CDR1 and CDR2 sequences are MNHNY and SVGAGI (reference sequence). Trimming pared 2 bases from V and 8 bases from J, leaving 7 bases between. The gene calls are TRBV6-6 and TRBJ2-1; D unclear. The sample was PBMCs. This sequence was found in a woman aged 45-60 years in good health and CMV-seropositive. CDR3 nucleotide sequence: TGTGCCAGCAGTTACCCGTATTATGAGCAGTTCTTC. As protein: CASSYPYYEQFF.